Listed below are T cell receptor beta chains from one sample, sequenced in a study of blood T cell repertoires in COVID-19. TCRdb's table, derived via immunoSEQ multiplex PCR, lists solely in-frame clones and lacks some. The data hold about 250,000 clones, with more than 70% observed a single time. Material for sequencing was peripheral blood. The receptors were gathered from an elderly man with acute or convalescent COVID-19. CDR3s include the opening cysteine and the closing phenylalanine or tryptophan. A D gene is named only where the DNA matches it firmly. A clone size is listed for some rows: how often the clone was seen (once, few, many), or a class if it is expanded.

d_gene	v_gene	j_gene	abundance	CDR3nt	CDR3aa
TRBD1	TRBV28	TRBJ1-1	NA	TGTGCCAGCAGTTCCGGACAGGCGAAGGGTGAAGCTTTCTTT	CASSSGQAKGEAFF
NA	TRBV4-1	TRBJ1-4	NA	TGCGCCAGCAGCCAAGATCTTTCAGGGCCGGAAAAACTGTTTTTT	CASSQDLSGPEKLFF
NA	TRBV3-1/TRBV3-2	TRBJ1-5	NA	TGTGCCAGCAGCCAAGGGGCAGCAGGGCAGCCCCAGCATTTT	CASSQGAAGQPQHF
NA	TRBV5-1	TRBJ2-7	NA	TGCGCCAGCAAGGACAGCACCTACGAGCAGTACTTC	CASKDSTYEQYF
NA	TRBV9	TRBJ1-1	NA	TGTGCCAGCAGCGTAGATGCAGGGGCCGGGACAGCTTTCTTT	CASSVDAGAGTAFF
TRBD2	TRBV6-5	TRBJ2-3	NA	TGTGCCAGCAGACCCGGGACTAGCGGGGAAAATACGCAGTATTTT	CASRPGTSGENTQYF
NA	TRBV7-9	TRBJ1-4	NA	TGTGCCAGCACCGACGGTCGGGGGAAGGGTGAAAAACTGTTTTTT	CASTDGRGKGEKLFF
NA	TRBV10-3	TRBJ2-5	NA	TGTGCCATCAGGACCCCAGGGAAAGAGACCCAGTACTTC	CAIRTPGKETQYF
NA	TRBV6-6	TRBJ2-5	NA	TGTGCCAGCAGTACGGCCCAGGGCCAGGAGACCCAGTACTTC	CASSTAQGQETQYF
NA	TRBV7-2	TRBJ2-2	NA	TGTGCCAGCAGTCCCTTCGGGGTGATCACCGGGGAGCTGTTTTTT	CASSPFGVITGELFF
NA	TRBV9	TRBJ1-3	NA	TGTGCCAGCAGCGTAGCTCAAGCCGCCTCTGGAAACACCATATATTTT	CASSVAQAASGNTIYF
TRBD1	TRBV7-2	TRBJ1-2	NA	TGTGCCAGCAGCGACACAGGGGGCAACTATGGCTACACCTTC	CASSDTGGNYGYTF
NA	TRBV6-5	TRBJ1-5	NA	TGTGCCAGCAGTTACTCGAGGGCCGCTAATCAGCCCCAGCATTTT	CASSYSRAANQPQHF
TRBD2	TRBV5-1	TRBJ2-1	many	TGCGCCAGCAGCTTGGGGGGCGGGACTAGCGGGAGAAATGAGCAGTTCTTC	CASSLGGGTSGRNEQFF
NA	TRBV27	TRBJ1-2	NA	TGTGCCAGCAGATCCTCGGGGGGCTATGGCTACACCTTC	CASRSSGGYGYTF
NA	TRBV18	TRBJ1-5	NA	TGTGCCAGCTCACCGGATCAGGCGGGAACAGGTGCCCAGCATTTT	CASSPDQAGTGAQHF
NA	TRBV2	TRBJ1-6	NA	TGTGCCAGCAGTCTCATGGGAGGGTATAGTTCACCCCTCCACTTT	CASSLMGGYSSPLHF
NA	TRBV20-1	TRBJ1-5	NA	TGCAGTGCTAGTGTAGGAGGGAATCAGCCCCAGCATTTT	CSASVGGNQPQHF
NA	TRBV9	TRBJ2-5	NA	TGTGCCAGCAGCGTAGGTCGGGTTTTGGTCCAAGAGACCCAGTACTTC	CASSVGRVLVQETQYF
NA	TRBV6-6	TRBJ2-1	NA	TGTGCCAGCACCCTACGTCTCACCAATGAGCAGTTCTTC	CASTLRLTNEQFF
NA	TRBV4-1	TRBJ2-5	NA	TGCGCCAGCAGCCACCGACCCGCGGGGGCAGAGACCCAGTACTTC	CASSHRPAGAETQYF
TRBD1	TRBV10-3	TRBJ1-1	NA	TGTGCCATCACGGGACAGGACAGCACTGAAGCTTTCTTT	CAITGQDSTEAFF
TRBD1	TRBV6-1	TRBJ1-5	once	TGTGCCAGCAGTGGTTACCGGGACAGGGGGCTTCAACAGCCCCAGCATTTT	CASSGYRDRGLQQPQHF
TRBD2	TRBV3-1/TRBV3-2	TRBJ2-1	NA	TGTGCCAGCAGCCATCTGTGGACTAGCGGGAGTGGGGAGCAGTTCTTC	CASSHLWTSGSGEQFF
NA	TRBV6-5	TRBJ2-7	once	TGTGCCAGCAGTTCCCCGACGGGAGCCTACGAGCAGTACTTC	CASSSPTGAYEQYF
NA	TRBV2	TRBJ2-2	NA	TGTGCCAGCATCTCCACAGGGGGGGCCGGGGAGCTGTTTTTT	CASISTGGAGELFF
NA	TRBV4-1	TRBJ2-5	NA	TGCGCCAGCAGCCAAGTTACACGAGGGGAGACCCAGTACTTC	CASSQVTRGETQYF
NA	TRBV11-2	TRBJ2-7	NA	TGTGCCAGCAGCTTTGGTGGGGCTGTCCTTGGCGAGCAGTACTTC	CASSFGGAVLGEQYF